Given below is one T cell receptor (beta chain) in context. TCRdb's table, derived via immunoSEQ multiplex PCR, lists solely in-frame clones and lacks some. The sample carries a few hundred thousand clones, 80% to 90% recorded once. This entry belongs to a study of blood T cell repertoires in COVID-19. CDR3 length: 11 amino acids. V dropped 6 bases and J dropped 11; count of bases not matched to a gene: 3. Germline CDR1 is MNHNS and CDR2 is SASEGT. This receptor was obtained from a woman between 25 and 40 years old who had recovered from COVID-19. This sequence joins TRBV6-1 and TRBJ1-2; TRBD1 matches 10 bases. The sample consisted of PBMCs or T cells enriched from blood (not recorded which). CDR3 in amino acids: CASSRDRGYTF. CDR3 sequence (DNA): TGTGCCAGCAGCCGGGACAGGGGATACACCTTC.